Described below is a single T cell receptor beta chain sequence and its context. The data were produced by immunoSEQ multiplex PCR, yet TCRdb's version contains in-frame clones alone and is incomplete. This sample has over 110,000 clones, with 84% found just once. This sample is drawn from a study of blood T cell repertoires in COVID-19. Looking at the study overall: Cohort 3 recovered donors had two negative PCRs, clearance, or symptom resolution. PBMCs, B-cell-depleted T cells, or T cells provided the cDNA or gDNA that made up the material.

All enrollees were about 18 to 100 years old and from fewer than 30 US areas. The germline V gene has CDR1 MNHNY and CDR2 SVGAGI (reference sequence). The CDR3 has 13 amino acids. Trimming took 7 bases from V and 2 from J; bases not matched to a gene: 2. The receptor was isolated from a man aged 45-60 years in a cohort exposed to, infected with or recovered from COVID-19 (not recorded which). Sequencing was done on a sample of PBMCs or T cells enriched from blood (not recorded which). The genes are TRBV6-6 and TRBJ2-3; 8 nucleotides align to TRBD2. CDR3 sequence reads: CASTGRATDTQYF. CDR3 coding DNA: TGTGCCAGCACCGGGAGGGCCACAGATACGCAGTATTTT.